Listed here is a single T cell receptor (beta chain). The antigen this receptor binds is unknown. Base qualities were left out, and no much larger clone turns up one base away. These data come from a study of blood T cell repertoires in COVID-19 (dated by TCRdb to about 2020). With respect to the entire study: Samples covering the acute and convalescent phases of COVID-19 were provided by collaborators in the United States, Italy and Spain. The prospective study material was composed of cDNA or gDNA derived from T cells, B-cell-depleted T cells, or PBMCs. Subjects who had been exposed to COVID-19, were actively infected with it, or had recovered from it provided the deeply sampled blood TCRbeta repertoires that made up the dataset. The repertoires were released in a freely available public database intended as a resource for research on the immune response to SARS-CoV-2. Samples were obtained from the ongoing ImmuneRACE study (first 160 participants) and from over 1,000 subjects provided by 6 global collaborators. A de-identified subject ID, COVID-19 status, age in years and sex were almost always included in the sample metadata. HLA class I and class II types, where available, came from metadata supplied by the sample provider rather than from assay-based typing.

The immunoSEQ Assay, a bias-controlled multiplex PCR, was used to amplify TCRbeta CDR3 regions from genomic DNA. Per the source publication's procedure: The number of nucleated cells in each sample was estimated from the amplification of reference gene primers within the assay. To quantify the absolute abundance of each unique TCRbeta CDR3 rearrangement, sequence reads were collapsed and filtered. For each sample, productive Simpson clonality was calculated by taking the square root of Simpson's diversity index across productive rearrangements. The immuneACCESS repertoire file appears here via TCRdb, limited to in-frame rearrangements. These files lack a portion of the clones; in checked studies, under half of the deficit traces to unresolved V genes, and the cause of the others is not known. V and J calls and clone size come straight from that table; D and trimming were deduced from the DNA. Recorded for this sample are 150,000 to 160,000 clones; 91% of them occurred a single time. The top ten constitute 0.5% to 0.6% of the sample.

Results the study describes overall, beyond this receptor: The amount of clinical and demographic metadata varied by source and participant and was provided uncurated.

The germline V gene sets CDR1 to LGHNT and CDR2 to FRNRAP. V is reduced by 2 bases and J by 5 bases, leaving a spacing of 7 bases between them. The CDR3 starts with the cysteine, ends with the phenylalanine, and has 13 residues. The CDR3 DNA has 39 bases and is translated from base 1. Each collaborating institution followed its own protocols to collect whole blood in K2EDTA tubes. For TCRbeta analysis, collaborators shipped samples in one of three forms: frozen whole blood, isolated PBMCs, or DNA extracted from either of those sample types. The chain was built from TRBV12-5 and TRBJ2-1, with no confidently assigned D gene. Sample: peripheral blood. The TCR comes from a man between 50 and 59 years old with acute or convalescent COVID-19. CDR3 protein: CASGLLHNNEQFF. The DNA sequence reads TGTGCTAGTGGTTTGCTCCACAACAATGAGCAGTTCTTC.